A single sample gave rise to the 20 T cell receptor beta chains below, sequenced in a study of cytomegalovirus exposure and HLA in healthy donors. The PCR had 60 Vbeta and 13 Jbeta primers. The repertoire was sequenced with immunoSEQ multiplex PCR; TCRdb's copy has only in-frame clones and lacks some. The sample shows approximately 90,000 clones, 60% to 80% of them seen only once. Sequencing was done on a sample of PBMCs. Receptors were obtained from a woman younger than 45 in good health and CMV-seronegative.

The rearrangement uses TRBV10-3 and TRBJ2-1; tentative D call: TRBD2 (7 bases). Germline loops: CDR1 ENHRY, CDR2 SYGVKD. The V gene lost 7 bases and the J gene lost 7 bases, with 17 bases spanning the gap. CDR3 length equals 14 residues. Here the CDR3 reads CAITTGGKKNEQFF. CDR3 DNA: TGTGCCATCACGACGGGGGGCAAGAAAAATGAGCAGTTCTTC.

This CDR3 is CASSEGQGTYLDTEAFF. CDR3 nucleotides: TGTGCCAGCAGTGAAGGACAGGGGACGTATCTGGACACTGAAGCTTTCTTT. The chain combines TRBV27 with TRBJ1-1, with 9 bases that match TRBD1. The germline V gene has CDR1 MNHEY and CDR2 SMNVEV (reference sequence). After removal of 5 bases from V and 3 bases from J, the junction contained 13 bases not matched to a gene. The CDR3 is made up of 17 amino acids.

The chain joins TRBV28 to TRBJ2-3; 9 nucleotides match TRBD2. The CDR3 contains 16 residues. CDR1 MDHEN and CDR2 SYDVKM come from the germline V gene. The V segment lost 3 bases and the J segment 4 bases; nucleotides outside the gene matches: 8. The CDR3 region has the DNA TGTGCCAGCAGTTTCCTCTCGGGACTAGCTGCAGATACGCAGTATTTT. The encoded protein is CASSFLSGLAADTQYF.

The rearrangement joins TRBV19 to TRBJ1-2, with 10 bases lining up with TRBD1. Trimming cost V 6 bases and J 4 bases; bases outside gene matches: 5. There are 14 residues in the CDR3. CDR1 LNHDA and CDR2 SQIVND come from the germline V gene (reference sequence). CDR3 bases: TGTGCCAGTAGGAAGTGGACAGGGGGCTATGGCTACACCTTC. Encoded protein: CASRKWTGGYGYTF.

The chain links TRBV5-1 to TRBJ2-1, with TRBD2 matching over 8 bases. The length of the CDR3 is 15 residues. V gave up 3 bases and J gave up 7 bases; unmatched junction bases: 9. Germline CDR1 SGHRS, CDR2 YFSETQ. The CDR3 is CASSSIAGLRNEQFF. In DNA, the CDR3 is TGCGCCAGCAGCTCGATAGCGGGACTCAGGAATGAGCAGTTCTTC.

The chain joins TRBV6-1 to TRBJ2-5; 7 bases fit TRBD1. V shed 8 bases and J 2 bases; nucleotides not matched to a gene: 5. Germline V gene sequence: CDR1 MNHNS, CDR2 SASEGT. The CDR3 totals 13 residues. The CDR3 spells CASVRQGQETQYF. Written as DNA, the CDR3 is TGTGCCAGCGTTCGACAGGGACAAGAGACCCAGTACTTC.

Only a few counts were recorded for this clone. This chain joins TRBV6-5 and TRBJ2-1, with 9 bases fitting TRBD1. Germline values: CDR1 MNHEY, CDR2 SVGAGI. The CDR3 is made up of 13 amino acids. Trimming took 5 bases from V and 4 from J; bases not matched to a gene: 0. Written as DNA, the CDR3 is TGTGCCAGCAGTGGGACAGGGTACAATGAGCAGTTCTTC. Encoded protein: CASSGTGYNEQFF.

The count of this clone is one. The V and J genes are TRBV5-1 and TRBJ1-5; a weak D match, TRBD1 (5 bases). CDR1 SGHRS and CDR2 YFSETQ come from the germline V gene. V gave up 4 bases and J gave up 7 bases, with 12 bases separating them. CDR3 length: 13 residues. The CDR3 region has the DNA TGCGCCAGCAGCCCCCGGCAGGGCCAGCCCCAGCATTTT. This codes for CASSPRQGQPQHF.

This clone was seen only a few times. The genes are TRBV7-6 and TRBJ1-1, with 9 bases identical to TRBD1. Germline CDR1 reads SGHVS; CDR2 reads FNYEAQ. The CDR3 loop spans 14 amino acids. Losses at the gene ends were 5 bases for V and 6 bases for J; bases not matched to a gene: 7. CDR3 bases: TGTGCCAGCAGCGACGGGACAGGGAAGGCTGAAGCTTTCTTT. This translates into CASSDGTGKAEAFF.

This clone was counted between two and nine times. This chain links TRBV9 with TRBJ1-1, with D possibly matching TRBD1 (5 bases). The CDR3 is 13 residues long. Germline CDR1 and CDR2: SGDLS and YYNGEE. V was trimmed by 0 bases and J by 4 bases, leaving 7 bases between them. The CDR3 DNA reads TGTGCCAGCAGCGTAGGCGGGGCCACTGAAGCTTTCTTT. It codes for CASSVGGATEAFF. The full variable domain, rest sourced from reference TRBV9 and TRBJ1-1, is DSGVTQTPKHLITATGQRVTLRCSPRSGDLSVYWYQQSLDQGLQFLIQYYNGEERAKGNILERFSAQQFPDLHSELNLSSLELGDSALYFCASSVGGATEAFFGQGTRLTVV.

There are a few counts of this clone. The chain combines TRBV27 with TRBJ2-7, with 7 nucleotides matching TRBD1. The CDR3 runs to 13 residues. CDR1 and CDR2 (germline): MNHEY, SMNVEV (reference sequence). V was pared by 3 bases and J by 3 bases, with 2 bases of the junction left unmatched. This CDR3 reads CASSFRDSYEQYF. CDR3 sequence (DNA): TGTGCCAGCAGTTTCCGGGACAGCTACGAGCAGTACTTC.

This clone was seen only a few times. CDR3 DNA sequence: TGCGCCAGCAGCCAAGTGGACAGGGAGCCTAACATTCAGTACTTC. It yields the protein CASSQVDREPNIQYF. V and J are TRBV4-3 and TRBJ2-4, with 8 bases matching TRBD1. The ends lost 1 base at V and 7 bases at J; junction bases unmatched: 6. The germline CDR1 and CDR2 sequences are LGHNA and YSLEER. This CDR3 has 15 residues.

V gene TRBV27 combines with J gene TRBJ1-6, with a tentative D call TRBD1 (5 bases). Germline V gene sequence: CDR1 MNHEY, CDR2 SMNVEV (reference sequence). This CDR3 is 13 amino acids long. The V and J ends lost 3 bases and 10 bases respectively, with 10 bases between them. The CDR3 DNA reads TGTGCCAGCAGTTTCTCCCAGGGCTCACCCCTCCACTTT. Its protein product is CASSFSQGSPLHF.

This chain joins TRBV5-1 and TRBJ1-5, with D maybe TRBD1 (6 bases). With 4 bases removed from V and 2 bases from J, the gap between germline ends came to 16 bases. This CDR3 is built from 16 residues. Germline V gene sequence: CDR1 SGHRS, CDR2 YFSETQ. The CDR3 spells CASSVGADSGNQPQHF. The CDR3 DNA sequence: TGCGCCAGCAGCGTTGGAGCGGACAGTGGCAATCAGCCCCAGCATTTT.

This chain uses TRBV7-2 with TRBJ1-1, with 9 bases fitting TRBD1. Germline V gives CDR1 SGHTA, CDR2 FQGNSA. V trimming: 5 bases; J trimming: 1 base; junction bases outside the gene matches: 5. The CDR3 runs 15 residues. The CDR3 sequence: CASSRDRVQNTEAFF. As DNA, the CDR3 is TGTGCCAGCAGCCGGGACAGGGTTCAGAACACTGAAGCTTTCTTT. Complete variable domain (other parts from reference TRBV7-2 and TRBJ1-1): GAGVSQSPSNKVTEKGKDVELRCDPISGHTALYWYRQSLGQGLEFLIYFQGNSAPDKSGLPSDRFSAERTGGSVSTLTIQRTQQEDSAVYLCASSRDRVQNTEAFFGQGTRLTVV.

The CDR3: CASSEGQGTSNEKLFF. As DNA, the CDR3 is TGTGCCAGCAGCGAGGGACAGGGGACCTCAAATGAAAAACTGTTTTTT. V is TRBV7-9 and J is TRBJ1-4; the match to TRBD1 covers 10 bases. V trimming: 5 bases; J trimming: 5 bases; junction bases outside the gene matches: 8. CDR3 length: 16 residues. Per germline, CDR1 SEHNR and CDR2 FQNEAQ (reference sequence).

This clone occurred a few times. The chain uses TRBV28 and TRBJ1-5; TRBD1 might be the D (5 bases). Germline CDR1 is MDHEN and CDR2 is SYDVKM. Trimming took 7 bases from V and 1 from J, leaving 20 bases between them. The CDR3 consists of 17 residues. The CDR3 region has the DNA TGTGCCAGCACCGTGGCGGGAGGGGCGGTGAGCAATCAGCCCCAGCATTTT. Protein: CASTVAGGAVSNQPQHF.

The chain recombines TRBV6-1 with TRBJ1-3; D is unclear. V gave up 8 bases and J gave up 1 base, with 6 bases separating them. The length of the CDR3 is 12 residues. Germline-derived CDR1 and CDR2 are MNHNS and SASEGT. The CDR3 DNA sequence: TGTGCCAGCTTGCGTTCTGGAAACACCATATATTTT. Protein: CASLRSGNTIYF.

This chain connects TRBV10-3 to TRBJ1-1; a possible D gene is TRBD1 (5 bases). The V gene lost 6 bases and the J gene lost 5 bases, with 10 bases spanning the gap. The germline CDR1 and CDR2 sequences are ENHRY and SYGVKD. The length of the CDR3 is 12 residues. For the CDR3, the DNA is TGTGCCATCAGAGAGGGGCTAACTGAAGCTTTCTTT. Amino acids: CAIREGLTEAFF.

The chain combines TRBV27 with TRBJ1-5; 9 positions match TRBD1. Germline CDR1 MNHEY, CDR2 SMNVEV (reference sequence). CDR3 size: 15 residues. V lost 4 bases, J lost 6 bases, and 7 bases stayed unmatched. The DNA for the CDR3 is TGTGCCAGCAGTTCGGACAGGGGATGGGGTCAGCCCCAGCATTTT. This codes for CASSSDRGWGQPQHF.